These 11 T cell receptor beta chains originate from one sample sequenced in a study of blood T cell repertoires in COVID-19. Generated by immunoSEQ multiplex PCR, the TCRdb table keeps only in-frame clones and is missing some. The sample carries roughly 310,000 clones, around 90% recorded once. The sequenced material came from PBMCs or T cells enriched from blood (not recorded which). Source of these receptors: a man aged 60 to 75 who had recovered from COVID-19.

This clone appeared once. Other DNA sequences of this sample code for an identical CDR3. The chain is built from TRBV30 and TRBJ1-5; weak D call: TRBD1 (5 bases). This CDR3 contains 13 residues. V was clipped by 3 bases and J by 1 base, with 7 bases between them. Per the germline V gene, CDR1 is GTSNPN and CDR2 is SVGIG (reference sequence). The CDR3 here is CAWSGGSNQPQHF. As DNA, the CDR3 is TGTGCCTGGAGCGGGGGGAGCAATCAGCCCCAGCATTTT.

This chain connects TRBV5-4 to TRBJ2-6; no clear D. V was cut by 0 bases and J by 3 bases, with 7 bases left in between. This CDR3 has 15 residues. CDR1 is SGHNT, CDR2 YYREEE, per germline (reference sequence). The CDR3 here is CASSLDGFGANVLTF. In DNA, the CDR3 is TGTGCCAGCAGCTTGGACGGGTTTGGGGCCAACGTCCTGACTTTC.

The V call is TRBV11-3, the J call TRBJ1-3, with 8 bases fitting TRBD1. The CDR3 is 18 amino acids. The ends lost 3 bases at V and 0 bases at J; junction bases unmatched: 10. The germline gives CDR1 SGHNT, CDR2 YENEEA. This CDR3 is CASSFRISTGGSGNTIYF. CDR3 DNA sequence: TGTGCCAGCAGCTTCCGCATCTCCACAGGGGGCTCTGGAAACACCATATATTTT.

CDR3 protein: CASSPLGREETQYF. DNA for the CDR3: TGTGCCAGCAGCCCCCTCGGCAGGGAAGAGACCCAGTACTTC. This sequence joins TRBV11-2 and TRBJ2-5; TRBD1 might be the D (5 bases). In germline, CDR1 is SGHAT, CDR2 FQNNGV. V dropped 5 bases and J dropped 3 bases, with 13 bases sitting between them. CDR3 length: 14 amino acids.

In DNA, the CDR3 is TGCGCCAGCAAGAAGTCACCGGTAGAGGATACGCAGTATTTT. Amino acid sequence: CASKKSPVEDTQYF. This rearrangement joins TRBV5-1 to TRBJ2-3; D call uncertain. Germline CDR1 is SGHRS and CDR2 is YFSETQ. The CDR3 loop spans 14 amino acids. Trimming cost V 6 bases and J 6 bases, with 17 bases left between them.

J is TRBJ1-3 and V is TRBV29-1, with D perhaps matching TRBD1 (5 bases). Germline V gene lookup returns CDR1 SQVTM and CDR2 ANQGSEA. The CDR3 sequence is 12 residues long. Trimming cost V 6 bases and J 4 bases, with 10 bases left between them. The CDR3 is CSVGGGGNTIYF. CDR3 nucleotide sequence: TGCAGCGTGGGGGGAGGGGGAAACACCATATATTTT.

This clone came up once. This sequence joins TRBV5-1 and TRBJ1-3; 7 bases agree with TRBD1. This CDR3 contains 17 residues. With V trimmed by 4 bases and J by 0 bases, 10 bases remained unmatched. Per germline, CDR1 SGHRS and CDR2 YFSETQ. As DNA, the CDR3 is TGCGCCAGCAGCCGATTCAGCGGACAGGACTCTGGAAACACCATATATTTT. Amino acids: CASSRFSGQDSGNTIYF.

This chain connects TRBV11-2 to TRBJ2-7, with D hard to call. The CDR3 runs 14 residues. CDR1 is SGHAT and CDR2 is FQNNGV in the germline V gene. V shed 5 bases and J shed 2 bases, with 13 bases lying between them. In DNA, the CDR3 is TGTGCCAGCAGCCAAGCAGGTTTGGCCTACGAGCAGTACTTC. Amino acid sequence: CASSQAGLAYEQYF.

The chain combines TRBV27 with TRBJ1-2; 7 positions match TRBD1. J lost 2 bases, V lost 3 bases, and 6 bases had no gene match. Per germline, CDR1 MNHEY and CDR2 SMNVEV (reference sequence). CDR3 size: 15 residues. For the CDR3, the DNA is TGTGCCAGCAGTTTCGCCGGGACAGTAAACTATGGCTACACCTTC. Translation gives CASSFAGTVNYGYTF.

The chain is built from TRBV25-1 and TRBJ1-6, with D unresolved. The CDR3 is made up of 15 amino acids. Germline CDR1 and CDR2: MGHDK and SYGVNS. V was pared by 2 bases and J by 6 bases, with 11 bases between. The CDR3 DNA is TGTGCCAGCAGTGAAGAAGGGAGGGCTAATTCACCCCTCCACTTT. This codes for CASSEEGRANSPLHF.

The DNA for the CDR3 is TGTGCCAGTAGTTCCCCGCCAGCAGATACGCAGTATTTT. Its protein product is CASSSPPADTQYF. The chain links TRBV19 to TRBJ2-3; D remains ambiguous. CDR3 size: 13 residues. V lost 5 bases, J lost 4 bases, and 10 bases lay in between. Germline CDR1 and CDR2: LNHDA and SQIVND (reference sequence).